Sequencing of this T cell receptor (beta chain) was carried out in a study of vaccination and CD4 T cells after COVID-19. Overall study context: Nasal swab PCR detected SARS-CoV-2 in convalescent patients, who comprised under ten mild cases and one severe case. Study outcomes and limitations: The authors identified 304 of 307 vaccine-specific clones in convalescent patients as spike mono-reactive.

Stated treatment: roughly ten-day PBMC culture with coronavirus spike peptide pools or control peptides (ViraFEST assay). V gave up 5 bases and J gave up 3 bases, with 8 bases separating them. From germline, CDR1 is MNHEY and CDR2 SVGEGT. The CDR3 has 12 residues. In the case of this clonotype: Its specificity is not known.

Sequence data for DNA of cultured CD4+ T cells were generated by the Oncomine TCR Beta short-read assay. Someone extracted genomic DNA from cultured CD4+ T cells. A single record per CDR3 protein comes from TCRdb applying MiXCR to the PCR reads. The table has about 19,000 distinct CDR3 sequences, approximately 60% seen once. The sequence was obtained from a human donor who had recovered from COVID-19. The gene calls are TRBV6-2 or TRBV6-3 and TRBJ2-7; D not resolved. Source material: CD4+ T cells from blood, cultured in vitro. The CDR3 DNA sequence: TGTGCCAGCAGTAACCCCCTCTACGAGCAGTACTTC. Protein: CASSNPLYEQYF.